These 28 T cell receptor beta chains share one sample of origin, sequenced in a study of OX40 agonist ivuxolimab in advanced cancers. The table came from immunoSEQ multiplex PCR; TCRdb's copy has only in-frame clones and leaves some out. This table holds about 100,000 clones, roughly 90% found once. The sample was CD4+ or CD8+ T cells sorted from blood, taken in a trial of the OX40 agonist ivuxolimab. These receptor sequences come from an adult with an advanced solid tumor such as melanoma, head and neck, liver or kidney cancer.

The rearrangement uses TRBV6-1 and TRBJ2-7; maybe TRBD2 (6 bases). Trimming shortened V by 7 bases and J by 4 bases, and 17 bases separated the two germline ends. This CDR3 region has 14 residues. The germline V gene encodes CDR1 MNHNS and CDR2 SASEGT. CDR3 region: CASIPRGREYEQYF. DNA for the CDR3: TGTGCCAGCATCCCCCGAGGGCGGGAATACGAGCAGTACTTC.

The chain combines TRBV19 with TRBJ1-5; D not certain. V lost 1 base and J lost 5, with 3 bases in between. The V gene's germline CDR1 is LNHDA and CDR2 SQIVND (reference sequence). The CDR3 consists of 12 residues. CDR3 protein: CASSIGDQPQHF. The CDR3 region has the DNA TGTGCCAGTAGTATAGGGGATCAGCCCCAGCATTTT.

The chain has TRBV6-6 and TRBJ2-7; 10 positions agree with TRBD2. The CDR3 length is 15 residues. V shed 6 bases, J shed 7 bases, and the junction held 12 bases outside the gene matches. Germline CDR1 reads MNHNY; CDR2 reads SVGAGI (reference sequence). CDR3 DNA sequence: TGTGCCAGCAGACCCAGGCTAGCGGGAGATAGGGAGCAGTACTTC. Amino acids: CASRPRLAGDREQYF.

The rearrangement joins TRBV15 to TRBJ1-4, with TRBD1 matching over 7 bases. V gave up 6 bases and J gave up 3 bases; unmatched junction bases: 4. CDR1 and CDR2 (germline): LNHNV, YYDKDF (reference sequence). The CDR3 spans 14 residues. CDR3 loop: CATRLGQPNEKLFF. The CDR3, as DNA: TGTGCCACCAGGCTGGGACAGCCTAATGAAAAACTGTTTTTT.

The V call is TRBV6-6, the J call TRBJ2-1; D is uncertain. V lost 2 bases and J 7 bases, leaving 18 bases between the germline ends. The germline V gene encodes CDR1 MNHNY and CDR2 SVGAGI (reference sequence). The length of the CDR3 is 16 residues. The DNA of the CDR3 is TGTGCCAGCAGTTACGGTGCTGGAGTTACCGCTAATGAGCAGTTCTTC. Its protein is CASSYGAGVTANEQFF.

This chain uses TRBV4-1 with TRBJ1-2, with a tentative D call TRBD1 (6 bases). CDR3 length: 14 amino acids. The germline V gene encodes CDR1 MGHRA and CDR2 YSYEKL. The V and J ends lost 4 bases and 3 bases respectively, with 12 bases between them. The CDR3 region is CASSPQRGDYGYTF. The CDR3 DNA is TGCGCCAGCAGCCCCCAGAGGGGGGACTATGGCTACACCTTC.

The rearrangement uses TRBV6-5 and TRBJ2-7; D is perhaps TRBD1 (6 bases). Trimming removed 6 bases from V and 3 bases from J, with 18 bases in between. The V gene's germline CDR1 is MNHEY and CDR2 SVGAGI. This CDR3 has 15 amino acids. This CDR3 is CASSEYRDLIYEQYF. The CDR3 region has the DNA TGTGCCAGCAGCGAGTACAGGGACCTTATCTACGAGCAGTACTTC.

The rearrangement joins TRBV30 to TRBJ2-2, with 9 positions matching TRBD1. This CDR3 region has 15 residues. Germline V CDR1 and CDR2: GTSNPN, SVGIG (reference sequence). Trimming took 2 bases from V and 4 from J; bases not matched to a gene: 5. Here the CDR3 reads CAWSTGTGSTGELFF. In DNA, the CDR3 is TGTGCCTGGAGTACCGGGACAGGGTCCACCGGGGAGCTGTTTTTT.

The rearrangement uses TRBV9 and TRBJ1-1, with a possible D match to TRBD1 (6 bases). V gave up 3 bases and J gave up 2 bases, with 17 bases separating them. Germline loops: CDR1 SGDLS, CDR2 YYNGEE. The CDR3 is 16 residues long. CDR3 nucleotides: TGTGCCAGCAGCGGCCAGGGGACCAGGGGAAACACTGAAGCTTTCTTT. Residues: CASSGQGTRGNTEAFF.

Of note for this clone: The sample has other DNA sequences that encode this CDR3 too. The rearrangement joins TRBV18 to TRBJ2-7; possibly TRBD1 for D (6 bases). The CDR3 spans 13 residues. CDR1 is KGHSH, CDR2 LQKENI, per germline. Deletions cut 2 bases from V and 3 bases from J, with 8 bases between. The CDR3 here is CASSPGGSYEQYF. CDR3 nucleotides: TGTGCCAGCTCACCAGGGGGCAGCTACGAGCAGTACTTC.

The V call is TRBV29-1, the J call TRBJ2-3, with D possibly matching TRBD1 (5 bases). The CDR3 is 13 residues long. CDR1 is SQVTM and CDR2 is ANQGSEA in the germline V gene. The V end was cut by 2 bases, the J end by 3 bases, with 9 bases between. The CDR3 region is CSVEWPGTDTQYF. CDR3 nucleotides: TGCAGCGTTGAATGGCCAGGGACAGATACGCAGTATTTT.

The J gene is TRBJ2-1, the V gene TRBV10-2; D unresolved. This CDR3 region has 14 residues. Germline loops: CDR1 WSHSY, CDR2 SAAADI. V was cut by 5 bases and J by 4 bases, with 12 bases left in between. This CDR3 reads CASSPRRDYNEQFF. Written as DNA, the CDR3 is TGCGCCAGCAGTCCCCGCCGAGATTACAATGAGCAGTTCTTC.

The chain couples TRBV27 to TRBJ1-2; weak D call: TRBD1 (6 bases). V was pared by 6 bases and J by 4 bases, with 18 bases between. Germline V lookup: CDR1 MNHEY, CDR2 SMNVEV (reference sequence). The CDR3 length is 15 residues. Written as DNA, the CDR3 is TGTGCCAGCAGCCAGGACAGCCCGGGAATCTATGGCTACACCTTC. Its translation: CASSQDSPGIYGYTF.

The chain employs TRBV29-1 and TRBJ1-5; D gene ambiguous. With 4 bases removed from V and 0 bases from J, the gap between germline ends came to 22 bases. The CDR3 spans 18 residues. Per germline, CDR1 SQVTM and CDR2 ANQGSEA. The CDR3 here is CSVGRGNLTFYSNQPQHF. The DNA of the CDR3 is TGCAGCGTTGGGCGAGGGAATCTAACCTTCTATAGCAATCAGCCCCAGCATTTT.

This clone has just one count. CDR3 coding DNA: TGCGCCAGCAGCTTGGCTGGCGGGTACTACGAGCAGTACTTC. Its translation: CASSLAGGYYEQYF. The rearrangement joins TRBV5-1 to TRBJ2-7, with D possibly TRBD2 on 5 matching bases. The ends were cut back, 0 bases at V and 3 bases at J, with 10 bases in the middle. CDR3 length: 14 amino acids. Germline V lookup: CDR1 SGHRS, CDR2 YFSETQ.

This chain links TRBV28 with TRBJ1-4; no firm D call. Germline CDR1 reads MDHEN; CDR2 reads SYDVKM. The length of the CDR3 is 15 residues. V lost 2 bases and J 8 bases, leaving 15 bases between the germline ends. The CDR3 protein is CASSLGGEQREKLFF. CDR3 nucleotide sequence: TGTGCCAGCAGTTTAGGCGGTGAGCAACGAGAAAAACTGTTTTTT.

This clone appeared once. The chain links TRBV7-8 to TRBJ1-1; no clear D gene. V was trimmed by 2 bases and J by 4 bases, leaving 5 bases between them. This CDR3 has 12 amino acids. CDR1 is SGHVS, CDR2 FQNEAQ, per germline. The CDR3 sequence is CASSLIGTEAFF. The DNA for the CDR3 is TGTGCCAGCAGCTTAATCGGCACTGAAGCTTTCTTT.

This clone showed up just a few times. The same CDR3 arises from other DNA sequences in this sample as well. The V call is TRBV5-1, the J call TRBJ2-5, with D perhaps matching TRBD2 (6 bases). This CDR3 comprises 13 residues. The V end lost 0 bases, the J end lost 5 bases, and 8 bases lay between the germline ends. Germline-derived CDR1 and CDR2 are SGHRS and YFSETQ. CDR3 in amino acids: CASSLGSGETQYF. CDR3 coding DNA: TGCGCCAGCAGCTTGGGCAGCGGGGAGACCCAGTACTTC. The whole variable domain, remainder taken from reference TRBV5-1 and TRBJ2-5, is KAGVTQTPRYLIKTRGQQVTLSCSPISGHRSVSWYQQTPGQGLQFLFEYFSETQRNKGNFPGRFSGRQFSNSRSEMNVSTLELGDSALYLCASSLGSGETQYFGPGTRLLVL.

This clone was picked up a small number of times. This chain joins TRBV7-2 and TRBJ1-1; no firm D call. Trimming shortened V by 0 bases and J by 4 bases, and 9 bases separated the two germline ends. The CDR3 has 14 amino acids. Germline CDR1 reads SGHTA; CDR2 reads FQGNSA. The CDR3 DNA reads TGTGCCAGCAGCTTAGCGGCGTGGGGCACTGAAGCTTTCTTT. It specifies CASSLAAWGTEAFF.

The CDR3 DNA reads as TGTGCCAGCAGCTTTACAGGGTCCCGCACAGATACGCAGTATTTT. This gives the protein CASSFTGSRTDTQYF. This sequence joins TRBV11-2 and TRBJ2-3, with TRBD1 as a possible D gene (6 bases). This CDR3 region has 15 residues. The germline V gene has CDR1 SGHAT and CDR2 FQNNGV. V lost 3 bases and J 1 base, leaving 11 bases between the germline ends.

The gene calls are TRBV10-1 and TRBJ2-1; D is undetermined. The ends were cut back, 2 bases at V and 8 bases at J, with 13 bases in the middle. Germline CDR1 WNHNN, CDR2 SYGVQD (reference sequence). The CDR3 extends over 14 amino acids. CDR3 nucleotides: TGCGCCAGCAGTGAGGGGTTTAGCAGCTATGAGCAGTTCTTC. This sequence encodes CASSEGFSSYEQFF.

The rearrangement uses TRBV19 and TRBJ2-7, with 7 bases lining up with TRBD1. Germline V gives CDR1 LNHDA, CDR2 SQIVND (reference sequence). This CDR3 has 17 residues. J was trimmed by 0 bases and V by 4 bases; bases with no gene match: 12. The CDR3 DNA is TGTGCCAGTAGTACCCTACTCGGACAGGCAGCCTCCTACGAGCAGTACTTC. Residues: CASSTLLGQAASYEQYF.

The rearrangement links TRBV19 to TRBJ1-1; D unclear. The CDR3 is 13 amino acids. Looked up from germline, CDR1 is LNHDA and CDR2 is SQIVND (reference sequence). Trimming removed 3 bases from V and 3 bases from J, with 8 bases in between. The CDR3 coding sequence is TGTGCCAGTAGTATGGTCCGTGACACTGAAGCTTTCTTT. The encoded protein is CASSMVRDTEAFF.

V gene TRBV4-1 combines with J gene TRBJ2-1; 9 nucleotides match TRBD2. CDR3 length equals 17 residues. J lost 7 bases, V lost 0 bases, and 10 bases had no gene match. Per the germline V gene, CDR1 is MGHRA and CDR2 is YSYEKL. CDR3 nucleotide sequence: TGCGCCAGCAGCCAAGATTACTTCGCGGGGGGGCAGAATGAGCAGTTCTTC. Encoded protein: CASSQDYFAGGQNEQFF.

This clone appeared a few times. The chain has TRBV6-6 and TRBJ2-7; TRBD2 matches 8 bases. V gave up 7 bases and J gave up 2 bases; unmatched junction bases: 4. Germline CDR1 reads MNHNY; CDR2 reads SVGAGI (reference sequence). The CDR3 contains 13 residues. The DNA for the CDR3 is TGTGCCAGCACCGGACTAGCCGCCTACGAGCAGTACTTC. Amino acids: CASTGLAAYEQYF.

The chain uses TRBV5-1 and TRBJ2-1; possible D gene TRBD2, 5 bases. The V gene's germline CDR1 is SGHRS and CDR2 YFSETQ. V was cut by 3 bases and J by 0 bases, with 16 bases left in between. CDR3 length: 17 amino acids. CDR3 region: CASSSVGADFSYNEQFF. DNA for the CDR3: TGCGCCAGCAGCTCCGTGGGCGCGGACTTCTCCTACAATGAGCAGTTCTTC.

This clone was detected once. The chain couples TRBV10-2 to TRBJ2-1, with D uncertain. CDR3 size: 13 residues. Trimming removed 8 bases from V and 2 bases from J, with 10 bases in between. In germline, CDR1 is WSHSY, CDR2 SAAADI. The CDR3 bases are TGCGCCAGCGAGAGAGCCACCTACAATGAGCAGTTCTTC. This gives the protein CASERATYNEQFF.

V and J are TRBV5-1 and TRBJ1-6; 7 nucleotides align to TRBD1. The CDR3 runs to 13 residues. The junction had 8 bases not matched to a gene; V was cut back by 9 bases and J by 8 bases. Germline-derived CDR1 and CDR2 are SGHRS and YFSETQ. The CDR3 sequence is CATEGAGDSPLHF. CDR3 nucleotides: TGCGCCACCGAGGGGGCCGGAGATTCACCCCTCCACTTT. The full variable domain, rest sourced from reference TRBV5-1 and TRBJ1-6, is KAGVTQTPRYLIKTRGQQVTLSCSPISGHRSVSWYQQTPGQGLQFLFEYFSETQRNKGNFPGRFSGRQFSNSRSEMNVSTLELGDSALYLCATEGAGDSPLHFGNGTRLTVT.